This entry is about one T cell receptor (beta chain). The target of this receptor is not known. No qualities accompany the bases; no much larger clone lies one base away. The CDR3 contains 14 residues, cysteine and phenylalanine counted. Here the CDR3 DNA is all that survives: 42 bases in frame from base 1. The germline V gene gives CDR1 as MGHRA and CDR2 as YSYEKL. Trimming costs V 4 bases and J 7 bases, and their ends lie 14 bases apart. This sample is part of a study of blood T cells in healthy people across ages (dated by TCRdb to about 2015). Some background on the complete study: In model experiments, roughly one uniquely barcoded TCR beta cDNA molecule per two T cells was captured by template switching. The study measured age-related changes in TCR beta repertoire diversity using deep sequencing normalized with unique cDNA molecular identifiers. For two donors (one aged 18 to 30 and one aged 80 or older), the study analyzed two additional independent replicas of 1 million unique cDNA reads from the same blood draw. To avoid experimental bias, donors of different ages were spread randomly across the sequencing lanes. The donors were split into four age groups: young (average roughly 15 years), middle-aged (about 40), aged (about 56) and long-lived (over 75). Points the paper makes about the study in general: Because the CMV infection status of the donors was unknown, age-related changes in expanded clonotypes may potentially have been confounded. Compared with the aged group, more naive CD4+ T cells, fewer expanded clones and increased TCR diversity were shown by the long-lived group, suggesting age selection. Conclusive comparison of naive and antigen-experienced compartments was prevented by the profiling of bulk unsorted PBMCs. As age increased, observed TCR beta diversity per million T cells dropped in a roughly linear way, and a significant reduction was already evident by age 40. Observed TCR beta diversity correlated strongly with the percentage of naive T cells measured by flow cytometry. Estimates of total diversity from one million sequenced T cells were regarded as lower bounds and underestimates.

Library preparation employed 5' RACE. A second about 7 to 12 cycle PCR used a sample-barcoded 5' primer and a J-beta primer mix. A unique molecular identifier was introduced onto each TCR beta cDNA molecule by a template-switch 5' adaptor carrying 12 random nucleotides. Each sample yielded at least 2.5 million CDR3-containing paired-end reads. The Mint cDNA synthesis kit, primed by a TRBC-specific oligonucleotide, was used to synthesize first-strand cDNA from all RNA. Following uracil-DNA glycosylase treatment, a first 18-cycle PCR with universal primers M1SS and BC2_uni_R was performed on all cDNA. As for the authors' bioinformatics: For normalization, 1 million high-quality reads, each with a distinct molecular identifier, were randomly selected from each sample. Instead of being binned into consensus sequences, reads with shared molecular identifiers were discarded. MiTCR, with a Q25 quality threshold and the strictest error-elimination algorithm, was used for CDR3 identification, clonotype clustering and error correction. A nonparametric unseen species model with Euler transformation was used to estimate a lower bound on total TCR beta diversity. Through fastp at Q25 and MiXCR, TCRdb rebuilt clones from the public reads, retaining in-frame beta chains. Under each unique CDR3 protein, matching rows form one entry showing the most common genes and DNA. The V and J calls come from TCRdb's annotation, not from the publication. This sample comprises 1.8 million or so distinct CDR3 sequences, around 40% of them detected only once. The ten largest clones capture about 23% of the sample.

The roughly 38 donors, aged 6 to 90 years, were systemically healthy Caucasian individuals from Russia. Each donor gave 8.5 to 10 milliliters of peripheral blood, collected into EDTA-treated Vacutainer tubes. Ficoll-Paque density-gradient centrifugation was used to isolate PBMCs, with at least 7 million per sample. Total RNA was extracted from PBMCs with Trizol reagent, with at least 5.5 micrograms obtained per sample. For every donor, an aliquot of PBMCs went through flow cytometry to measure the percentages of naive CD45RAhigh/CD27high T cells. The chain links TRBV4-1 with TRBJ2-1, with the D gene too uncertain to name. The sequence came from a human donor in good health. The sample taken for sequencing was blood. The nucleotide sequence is TGCGCCAGCAGCCTCCGGACGCAGGAAAATGAGCAGTTCTTC. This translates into CASSLRTQENEQFF.